The 29 T cell receptor beta chains presented below share a single source sample, sequenced in a study of identical twins. Using its own MiXCR run on the 5' RACE reads, TCRdb lists one record per CDR3 protein. Counted here are 200,000 to 300,000 distinct CDR3 sequences, about 13% occurring once; the ten biggest clones make up about 4%. These same records also appear under a second study, on yellow fever vaccine responses in identical twins.

The sample consisted of memory (CD45RO+) T cells sorted from blood. The source of these receptors is a woman aged 18-29 years in good health.

This chain uses TRBV4-2 with TRBJ2-7; D possibly corresponds to TRBD2 (5 bases). The length of the CDR3 is 18 residues. Between the trimmed V and J ends, which lost 0 bases and 1 base, there was a span of 19 bases. Per germline, CDR1 LGHNA and CDR2 YNFKEQ. The CDR3 region is CASSQDRNTRTVSYEQYF. CDR3 coding DNA: TGTGCCAGCAGCCAAGACCGTAATACCCGGACTGTTTCCTACGAGCAGTACTTC.

This clonotype was seen more than once but under ten times. The chain couples TRBV3-1 to TRBJ2-3; the match to TRBD2 covers 10 bases. The CDR3 consists of 17 residues. With V trimmed by 3 bases and J by 5 bases, 11 bases remained unmatched. Germline V gene sequence: CDR1 LGHDT, CDR2 YNNKEL (reference sequence). Here the CDR3 DNA reads TGTGCCAGCAGCCACCCTTTCAGCGGGGGGGCCAAAGATACGCAGTATTTT. This codes for CASSHPFSGGAKDTQYF.

V gene TRBV7-2 combines with J gene TRBJ2-3; perhaps TRBD2 as D (6 bases). The germline V and J ends were trimmed by 3 bases and 3 bases, with 10 bases remaining between them. From germline, CDR1 is SGHTA and CDR2 FQGNSA. The CDR3 is 14 residues long. CDR3 amino acids: CASSFETRTDTQYF. The CDR3 nucleotides read TGTGCCAGCAGCTTCGAGACTAGGACAGATACGCAGTATTTT.

The chain couples TRBV20-1 to TRBJ2-7; 9 bases line up with TRBD1. The V gene end was trimmed by 4 bases and the J gene end by 2 bases; junction bases not matched to a gene: 9. Germline CDR1 is DFQATT and CDR2 is SNEGSKA (reference sequence). The CDR3 is 15 amino acids. The chain's CDR3 is CSANNNRGRPYEQYF. CDR3 DNA: TGCAGTGCTAACAACAACAGGGGGCGACCCTACGAGCAGTACTTC.

This clonotype came up many times. The chain couples TRBV9 to TRBJ2-1; possibly TRBD1 or TRBD2 for D (5 bases each). The germline V and J ends were trimmed by 0 bases and 0 bases, with 13 bases remaining between them. CDR1 and CDR2 from the germline V gene are SGDLS and YYNGEE. CDR3 length: 17 amino acids. The CDR3 reads CASSVADGGRSYNEQFF. The CDR3 DNA reads as TGTGCCAGCAGCGTAGCTGATGGGGGACGCTCCTACAATGAGCAGTTCTTC.

On this clonotype itself: Just one base apart from a much larger clone, this may be a read error. V and J are TRBV6-1 and TRBJ2-7; 8 nucleotides line up with TRBD2. The CDR3 contains 17 residues. The V segment lost 6 bases and the J segment 5 bases; nucleotides outside the gene matches: 18. CDR1 MNHNS and CDR2 SASEGT come from the germline V gene. Here the CDR3 reads CASRHIKTSAGADEQYF. DNA for the CDR3: TGTGCCAGCAGACACATAAAGACCTCAGCGGGAGCGGACGAGCAGTACTTC.

The rearrangement links TRBV4-3 to TRBJ2-6; possibly TRBD1 or TRBD2 for D (6 bases each). V was shortened by 0 bases and J by 2 bases, with 8 bases between the two germline ends. CDR1 and CDR2 (germline): LGHNA, YSLEER. The CDR3 sequence is 16 residues long. CDR3 sequence reads: CASSQDGGAGANVLTF. The CDR3 region has the DNA TGCGCCAGCAGCCAAGACGGGGGCGCTGGGGCCAACGTCCTGACTTTC.

The chain has TRBV5-1 and TRBJ2-3; 10 nucleotides agree with TRBD2. The CDR3 extends over 15 amino acids. Germline V lookup: CDR1 SGHRS, CDR2 YFSETQ. J was trimmed by 6 bases and V by 5 bases; bases with no gene match: 9. CDR3 protein: CASREDGTSVDTQYF. The CDR3 coding sequence is TGCGCCAGCAGAGAAGACGGGACTAGCGTTGATACGCAGTATTTT.

A few counts support this clonotype. This chain links TRBV11-3 with TRBJ2-7; maybe TRBD1 (6 bases). V dropped 3 bases and J dropped 1 base, with 13 bases sitting between them. The CDR3 has 15 amino acids. The V gene's germline CDR1 is SGHNT and CDR2 YENEEA. The CDR3 reads CASSFGTGLSYEQYF. CDR3 bases: TGTGCCAGCAGCTTCGGCACAGGGTTATCCTACGAGCAGTACTTC.

This clonotype was observed many times. The gene calls are TRBV4-3 and TRBJ2-3; 10 nucleotides align to TRBD2. Germline CDR1 reads LGHNA; CDR2 reads YSLEER. This CDR3 spans 16 amino acids. J lost 3 bases, V lost 0 bases, and 3 bases had no gene match. CDR3 in DNA: TGCGCCAGCAGCCAAGATCTAGCGGGAGCGACAGATACGCAGTATTTT. This sequence encodes CASSQDLAGATDTQYF.

This clonotype was counted only a few times. This rearrangement joins TRBV6-5 to TRBJ1-1; possibly TRBD1 for D (6 bases). Looked up from germline, CDR1 is MNHEY and CDR2 is SVGAGI. The CDR3 spans 17 residues. The ends were cut back, 0 bases at V and 4 bases at J, with 18 bases in the middle. The CDR3 loop is CASSYSHGGGLGTEAFF. Written as DNA, the CDR3 is TGTGCCAGCAGTTACTCGCACGGGGGGGGCTTAGGCACTGAAGCTTTCTTT.

This clonotype was counted a few times. CDR3 DNA sequence: TGTGCCAGCAGCCGGCGCTCAGGGGTGTACAATGAGCAGTTCTTC. Protein sequence: CASSRRSGVYNEQFF. The chain recombines TRBV3-1 with TRBJ2-1; a weak D match, TRBD1 (6 bases). Deletions cut 4 bases from V and 4 bases from J, with 14 bases between. CDR1 is LGHDT, CDR2 YNNKEL, per germline (reference sequence). The CDR3 sequence is 15 residues long.

The sample holds a few counts of this clonotype. J is TRBJ2-7 and V is TRBV20-1; 7 nucleotides line up with TRBD1. This CDR3 has 15 amino acids. V lost 5 bases, J lost 4 bases, and 14 bases stayed unmatched. CDR1 and CDR2 (germline): DFQATT, SNEGSKA (reference sequence). The CDR3 region is CSAPSTGMILYEQYF. The CDR3 nucleotides are TGCAGTGCTCCATCGACAGGGATGATTTTGTACGAGCAGTACTTC.

The genes are TRBV20-1 and TRBJ2-3; a possible D gene is TRBD2 (6 bases). The CDR3 is 15 amino acids. CDR1 is DFQATT, CDR2 SNEGSKA, per germline (reference sequence). The CDR3 nucleotides are TGCTGCGCTAGTATGGCTAGCGCGAGCACAGATACGCAGTATTTT. This encodes CCASMASASTDTQYF.

This clonotype was recorded a few times. The chain couples TRBV6-5 to TRBJ2-2, with TRBD2 matching over 15 bases. CDR3 size: 18 residues. The germline gives CDR1 MNHEY, CDR2 SVGAGI. Trimming at V came to 3 bases and at J to 1 base, leaving 3 bases not matched to a gene. The CDR3 reads CASSYRGLAGGNTGELFF. The CDR3 DNA sequence: TGTGCCAGCAGTTATAGGGGACTAGCGGGGGGGAACACCGGGGAGCTGTTTTTT.

This clonotype was detected only a few times. This chain uses TRBV5-6 with TRBJ2-3, with 9 bases matching TRBD2. V trimming: 4 bases; J trimming: 6 bases; junction bases outside the gene matches: 12. The germline CDR1 and CDR2 sequences are SGHDT and YYEEEE. The CDR3 contains 16 residues. The CDR3 bases are TGTGCCAGCAGCCGCGCTAGCGGGAAAACCACGGATACGCAGTATTTT. Translating it yields CASSRASGKTTDTQYF. Full variable domain (outside the CDR3, taken from reference TRBV5-6 and TRBJ2-3): DAGVTQSPTHLIKTRGQQVTLRCSPKSGHDTVSWYQQALGQGPQFIFQYYEEEERQRGNFPDRFSGHQFPNYSSELNVNALLLGDSALYLCASSRASGKTTDTQYFGPGTRLTVL.

This clonotype was seen ten or more times. The chain combines TRBV5-1 with TRBJ2-1; TRBD1 matches at 9 bases. The CDR3 consists of 16 residues. V lost 6 bases and J lost 7; bases outside the gene matches: 14. Per the germline V gene, CDR1 is SGHRS and CDR2 is YFSETQ. CDR3 sequence: CASTPTKTGGRNEQFF. The DNA for the CDR3 is TGCGCCAGCACACCGACCAAAACAGGGGGCCGGAATGAGCAGTTCTTC.

The genes are TRBV9 and TRBJ2-5; D is undetermined. V shed 0 bases and J shed 0 bases, with 9 bases lying between them. CDR3 size: 15 residues. The germline V gene has CDR1 SGDLS and CDR2 YYNGEE. The CDR3 is CASSVEDLYQETQYF. CDR3 sequence (DNA): TGTGCCAGCAGCGTAGAGGATCTGTACCAAGAGACCCAGTACTTC.

This clonotype came up many times. The chain is built from TRBV7-9 and TRBJ1-5; D is unresolved. This CDR3 comprises 13 residues. Trimming cost V 3 bases and J 3 bases, with 6 bases left between them. The germline CDR1 and CDR2 sequences are SEHNR and FQNEAQ (reference sequence). CDR3 in DNA: TGTGCCAGCAGCTTCGGGGACAATCAGCCCCAGCATTTT. This sequence encodes CASSFGDNQPQHF.

This clonotype showed up just a few times. This chain connects TRBV5-4 to TRBJ2-3; 8 nucleotides line up with TRBD2. CDR3 size: 16 residues. Germline assignment: CDR1 SGHNT and CDR2 YYREEE (reference sequence). Trimming at V came to 0 bases and at J to 7 bases, leaving 10 bases not matched to a gene. The CDR3 nucleotides read TGTGCCAGCAGCTTGGAAGGTCGGGGGGGCCCCCATACGCAGTATTTT. The encoded protein is CASSLEGRGGPHTQYF.

The chain recombines TRBV11-2 with TRBJ2-7; TRBD2 agrees at 10 bases. CDR1 and CDR2 (germline): SGHAT, FQNNGV. CDR3 length: 18 amino acids. The ends lost 3 bases at V and 2 bases at J; junction bases unmatched: 13. DNA for the CDR3: TGTGCCAGCAGCTTCCCGGGGCTAGCGGGAGCCATAACCTACGAGCAGTACTTC. It translates to CASSFPGLAGAITYEQYF. The entire variable domain, with the rest obtained from reference TRBV11-2 and TRBJ2-7, is as follows: EAGVAQSPRYKIIEKRQSVAFWCNPISGHATLYWYQQILGQGPKLLIQFQNNGVVDDSQLPKDRFSAERLKGVDSTLKIQPAKLEDSAVYLCASSFPGLAGAITYEQYFGPGTRLTVT.

Many counts were recorded for this clonotype. The gene calls are TRBV5-1 and TRBJ2-3; 10 nucleotides match TRBD1. Germline V CDR1 and CDR2: SGHRS, YFSETQ. This CDR3 is 15 amino acids long. Trimming removed 3 bases from V and 2 bases from J; junction bases left unmatched: 3. The CDR3 sequence: CASSSGTGDTDTQYF. CDR3 sequence (DNA): TGCGCCAGCAGCTCCGGGACAGGGGACACAGATACGCAGTATTTT.

This clonotype was detected only a few times. The CDR3 sequence: CASSATRGTGELFF. For the CDR3, the DNA is TGTGCCAGCAGTGCAACCAGGGGGACCGGGGAGCTGTTTTTT. The V and J genes are TRBV6-2 or TRBV6-3 and TRBJ2-2, with 7 bases lining up with TRBD1. The V gene's germline CDR1 is MNHEY and CDR2 SVGEGT. With 5 bases clipped from V and 5 bases from J, the junction kept 5 bases outside the gene matches. The CDR3 extends over 14 amino acids.

This clonotype has just a few counts. This sequence joins TRBV25-1 and TRBJ2-7; D not resolved. Germline CDR1 and CDR2: MGHDK and SYGVNS. V was pared by 3 bases and J by 3 bases, with 6 bases between. This CDR3 has 12 residues. DNA of the CDR3: TGTGCCAGCAGTGATAAGGACTACGAGCAGTACTTC. Its protein is CASSDKDYEQYF.

For the CDR3, the DNA is TGTGCCAGCGGGCAGGGAAAAGGGTCTTATCGCTACACCTTC. Translation: CASGQGKGSYRYTF. The J gene is TRBJ1-2, the V gene TRBV3-1, with D possibly being TRBD1 (5 bases). Between the trimmed V and J ends, which lost 8 bases and 9 bases, there was a span of 22 bases. Germline V CDR1 and CDR2: LGHDT, YNNKEL (reference sequence). The CDR3 has 14 amino acids.

This clonotype was observed a handful of times. The chain recombines TRBV5-1 with TRBJ1-2; the D gene is possibly TRBD1 (6 bases). CDR3 length: 14 residues. Per the germline V gene, CDR1 is SGHRS and CDR2 is YFSETQ. Trimming left V 4 bases short and J 7 bases short, with 17 bases between. CDR3 DNA sequence: TGCGCCAGCAGCGCGCAAATACAGGGCTTTGGCTACACCTTC. Its translation is CASSAQIQGFGYTF.

The chain joins TRBV12-3 or TRBV12-4 to TRBJ1-5, with D perhaps matching TRBD1 (6 bases). V was clipped by 6 bases and J by 2 bases, with 14 bases between them. The CDR3 spans 15 residues. The CDR3 loop is CASSLRDIGNQPQHF. The CDR3 DNA reads TGTGCCAGCAGCCTTCGGGACATCGGCAATCAGCCCCAGCATTTT.

This clonotype was observed many times. The chain has TRBV6-2 or TRBV6-3 and TRBJ2-1; 8 bases fit TRBD2. Germline V gives CDR1 MNHEY, CDR2 SVGEGT. The CDR3 runs to 15 residues. V lost 2 bases, J lost 5 bases, and 5 bases stayed unmatched. CDR3: CASSYGTRANNEQFF. Written as DNA, the CDR3 is TGTGCCAGCAGTTACGGGACTAGAGCGAACAATGAGCAGTTCTTC.

The table lists this clonotype with many counts. V usage is TRBV6-2 or TRBV6-3 and J usage is TRBJ2-1; D not certain. The length of the CDR3 is 12 residues. Trimming pared 5 bases from V and 10 bases from J, leaving 12 bases between. Germline CDR1 MNHEY, CDR2 SVGEGT. The chain's CDR3 is CASSPQRREQFF. CDR3 DNA sequence: TGTGCCAGCAGTCCGCAGAGAAGAGAGCAGTTCTTC.